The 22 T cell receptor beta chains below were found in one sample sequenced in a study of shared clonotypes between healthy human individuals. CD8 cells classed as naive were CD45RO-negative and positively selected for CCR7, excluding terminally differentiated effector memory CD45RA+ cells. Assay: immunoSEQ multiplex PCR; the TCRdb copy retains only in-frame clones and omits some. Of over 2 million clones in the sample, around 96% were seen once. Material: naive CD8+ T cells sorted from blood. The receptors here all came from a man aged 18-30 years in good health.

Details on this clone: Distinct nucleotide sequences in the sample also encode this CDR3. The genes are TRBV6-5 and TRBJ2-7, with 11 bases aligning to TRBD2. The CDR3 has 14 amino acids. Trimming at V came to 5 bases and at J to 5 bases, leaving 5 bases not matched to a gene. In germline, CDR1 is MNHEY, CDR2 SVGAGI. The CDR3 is CASSPLAGGDEQYF. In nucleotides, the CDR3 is TGTGCCAGCAGTCCCCTAGCGGGAGGAGACGAGCAGTACTTC.

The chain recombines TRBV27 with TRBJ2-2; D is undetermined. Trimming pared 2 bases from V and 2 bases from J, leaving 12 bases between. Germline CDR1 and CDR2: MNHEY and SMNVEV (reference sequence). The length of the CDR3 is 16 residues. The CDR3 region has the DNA TGTGCCAGCAGTTTAATCCCTGTGACTAACACCGGGGAGCTGTTTTTT. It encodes CASSLIPVTNTGELFF.

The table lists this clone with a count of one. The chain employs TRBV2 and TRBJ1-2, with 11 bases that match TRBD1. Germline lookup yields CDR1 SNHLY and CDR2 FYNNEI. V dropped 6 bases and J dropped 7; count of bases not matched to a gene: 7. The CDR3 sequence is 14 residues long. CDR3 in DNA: TGTGCCAGCAGCGCCGGACAGGGGGCCAGTGGCTACACCTTC. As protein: CASSAGQGASGYTF. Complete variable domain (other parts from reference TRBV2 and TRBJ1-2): EPEVTQTPSHQVTQMGQEVILRCVPISNHLYFYWYRQILGQKVEFLVSFYNNEISEKSEIFDDQFSVERPDGSNFTLKIRSTKLEDSAMYFCASSAGQGASGYTFGSGTRLTVV.

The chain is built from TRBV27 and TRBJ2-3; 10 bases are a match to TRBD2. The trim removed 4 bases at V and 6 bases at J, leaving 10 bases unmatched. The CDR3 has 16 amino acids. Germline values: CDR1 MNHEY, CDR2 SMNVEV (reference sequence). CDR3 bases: TGTGCCAGCAGTTCGCCTAGCGGGAGAGGAACGGATACGCAGTATTTT. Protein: CASSSPSGRGTDTQYF.

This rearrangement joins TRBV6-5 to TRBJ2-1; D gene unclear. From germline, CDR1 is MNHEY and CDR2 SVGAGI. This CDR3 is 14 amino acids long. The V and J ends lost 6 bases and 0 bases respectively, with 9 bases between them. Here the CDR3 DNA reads TGTGCCAGCAGCGACGAGAGCTCCTACAATGAGCAGTTCTTC. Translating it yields CASSDESSYNEQFF.

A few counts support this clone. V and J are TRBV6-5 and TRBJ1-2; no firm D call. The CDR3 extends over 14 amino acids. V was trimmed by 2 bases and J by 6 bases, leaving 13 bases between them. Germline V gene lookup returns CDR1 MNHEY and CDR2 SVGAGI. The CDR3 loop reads CASSYQEGLNGYTF. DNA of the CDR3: TGTGCCAGCAGTTACCAGGAGGGATTAAATGGCTACACCTTC.

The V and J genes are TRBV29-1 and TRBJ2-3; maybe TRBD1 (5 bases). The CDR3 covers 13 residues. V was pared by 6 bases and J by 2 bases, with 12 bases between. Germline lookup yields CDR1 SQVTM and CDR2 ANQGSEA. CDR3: CSVDKESTDTQYF. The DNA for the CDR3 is TGCAGCGTGGACAAGGAATCCACAGATACGCAGTATTTT.

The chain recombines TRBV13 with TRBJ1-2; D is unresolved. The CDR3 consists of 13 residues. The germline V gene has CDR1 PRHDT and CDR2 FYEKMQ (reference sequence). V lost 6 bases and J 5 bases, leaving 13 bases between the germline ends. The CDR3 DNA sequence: TGTGCCAGCAGTCTAGCGGCGGATTATGGCTACACCTTC. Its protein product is CASSLAADYGYTF.

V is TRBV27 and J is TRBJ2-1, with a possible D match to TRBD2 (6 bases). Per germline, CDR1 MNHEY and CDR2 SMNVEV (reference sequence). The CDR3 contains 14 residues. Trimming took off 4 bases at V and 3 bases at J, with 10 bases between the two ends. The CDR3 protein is CASSSSVGYNEQFF. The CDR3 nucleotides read TGTGCCAGCAGTTCTAGCGTAGGCTACAATGAGCAGTTCTTC.

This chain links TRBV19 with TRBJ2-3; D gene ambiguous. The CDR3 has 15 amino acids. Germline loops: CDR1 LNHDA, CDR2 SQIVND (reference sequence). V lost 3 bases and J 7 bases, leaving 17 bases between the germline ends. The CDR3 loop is CASSMDVPVGNTQYF. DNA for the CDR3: TGTGCCAGTAGTATGGATGTCCCGGTTGGGAATACGCAGTATTTT.

CDR3 nucleotide sequence: TGTGCCAGTAGTATAGGGACTAGCGGGACCAATGAGCAGTTCTTC. This translates into CASSIGTSGTNEQFF. This rearrangement joins TRBV19 to TRBJ2-1; 12 bases agree with TRBD2. Unmatched junction bases numbered 1, after V lost 1 base and J lost 6 bases. Germline CDR1 LNHDA, CDR2 SQIVND (reference sequence). The CDR3 sequence is 15 residues long.

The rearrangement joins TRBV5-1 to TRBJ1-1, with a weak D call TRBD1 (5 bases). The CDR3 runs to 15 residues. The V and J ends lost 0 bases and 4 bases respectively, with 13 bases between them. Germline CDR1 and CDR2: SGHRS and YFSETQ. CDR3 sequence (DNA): TGCGCCAGCAGCTTGGGCGGAGGGGTTGGCACTGAAGCTTTCTTT. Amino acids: CASSLGGGVGTEAFF.

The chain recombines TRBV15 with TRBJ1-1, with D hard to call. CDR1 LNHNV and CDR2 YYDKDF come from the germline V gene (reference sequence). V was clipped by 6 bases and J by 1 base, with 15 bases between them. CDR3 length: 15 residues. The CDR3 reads CATSPDTLGNTEAFF. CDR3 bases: TGTGCCACCAGTCCCGACACCCTCGGGAACACTGAAGCTTTCTTT. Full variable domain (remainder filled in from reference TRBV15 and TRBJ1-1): DAMVIQNPRYQVTQFGKPVTLSCSQTLNHNVMYWYQQKSSQAPKLLFHYYDKDFNNEADTPDNFQSRRPNTSFCFLDIRSPGLGDTAMYLCATSPDTLGNTEAFFGQGTRLTVV.

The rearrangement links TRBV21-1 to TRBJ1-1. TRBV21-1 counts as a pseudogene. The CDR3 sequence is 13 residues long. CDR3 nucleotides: TGTGCCAGCAGCAAAGGCGGTCCTACCAAAGCTTTCTTT. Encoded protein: CASSKGGPTKAFF.

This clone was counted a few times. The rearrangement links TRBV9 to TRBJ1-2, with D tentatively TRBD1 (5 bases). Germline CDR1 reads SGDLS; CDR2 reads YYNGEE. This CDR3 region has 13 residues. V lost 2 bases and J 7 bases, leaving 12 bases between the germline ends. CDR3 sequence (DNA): TGTGCCAGCAGCGTGGCTCAGGGAAGTGGCTACACCTTC. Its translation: CASSVAQGSGYTF. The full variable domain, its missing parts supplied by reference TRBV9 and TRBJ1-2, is DSGVTQTPKHLITATGQRVTLRCSPRSGDLSVYWYQQSLDQGLQFLIQYYNGEERAKGNILERFSAQQFPDLHSELNLSSLELGDSALYFCASSVAQGSGYTFGSGTRLTVV.

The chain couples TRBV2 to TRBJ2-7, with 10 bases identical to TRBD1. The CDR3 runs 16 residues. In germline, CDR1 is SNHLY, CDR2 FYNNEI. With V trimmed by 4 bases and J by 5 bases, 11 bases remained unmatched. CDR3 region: CASSGGPGQGSDEQYF. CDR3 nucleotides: TGTGCCAGCAGTGGGGGTCCGGGACAGGGGTCCGACGAGCAGTACTTC.

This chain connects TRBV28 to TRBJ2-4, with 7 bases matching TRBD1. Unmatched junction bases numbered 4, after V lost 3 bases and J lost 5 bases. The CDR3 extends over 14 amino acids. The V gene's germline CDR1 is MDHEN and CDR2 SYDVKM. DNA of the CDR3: TGTGCCAGCAGTTTGGTAGGGGGCCAAAACATTCAGTACTTC. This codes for CASSLVGGQNIQYF.

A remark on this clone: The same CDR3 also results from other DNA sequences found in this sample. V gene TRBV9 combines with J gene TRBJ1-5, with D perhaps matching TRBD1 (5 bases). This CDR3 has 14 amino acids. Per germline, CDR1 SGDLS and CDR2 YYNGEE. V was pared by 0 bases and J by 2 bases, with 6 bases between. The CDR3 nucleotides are TGTGCCAGCAGCGTAGAAGGGGGCAATCAGCCCCAGCATTTT. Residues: CASSVEGGNQPQHF.

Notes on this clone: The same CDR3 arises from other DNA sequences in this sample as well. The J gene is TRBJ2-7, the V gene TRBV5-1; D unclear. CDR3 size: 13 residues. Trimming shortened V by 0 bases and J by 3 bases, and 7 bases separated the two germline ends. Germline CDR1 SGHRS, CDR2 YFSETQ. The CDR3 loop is CASSLGLFYEQYF. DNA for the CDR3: TGCGCCAGCAGCTTGGGACTCTTCTACGAGCAGTACTTC.

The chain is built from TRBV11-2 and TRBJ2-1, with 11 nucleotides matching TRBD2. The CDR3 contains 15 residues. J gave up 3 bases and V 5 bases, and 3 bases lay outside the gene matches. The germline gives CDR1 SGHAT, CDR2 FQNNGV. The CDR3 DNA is TGTGCCAGCAGCCAGGGACTAGCGGTCTACAATGAGCAGTTCTTC. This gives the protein CASSQGLAVYNEQFF.

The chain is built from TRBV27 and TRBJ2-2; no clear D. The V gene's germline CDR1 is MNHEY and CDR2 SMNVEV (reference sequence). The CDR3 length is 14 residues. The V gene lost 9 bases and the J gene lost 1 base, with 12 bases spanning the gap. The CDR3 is CASLDWGNTGELFF. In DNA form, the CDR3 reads TGTGCCAGTCTCGATTGGGGGAACACCGGGGAGCTGTTTTTT.

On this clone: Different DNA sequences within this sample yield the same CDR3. CDR3 nucleotides: TGTGCCAGTAGTTTCGGGGGGGCCTACGAGCAGTACTTC. Amino acid sequence: CASSFGGAYEQYF. This chain connects TRBV19 to TRBJ2-7; TRBD2 matches at 8 bases. The CDR3 has 13 amino acids. Germline CDR1 and CDR2: LNHDA and SQIVND (reference sequence). V lost 5 bases to trimming and J lost 2 bases; unmatched junction nucleotides: 2.